Given below is one TCR beta chain in context. Looked up from germline, CDR1 is KGHSH and CDR2 is LQKENI. The CDR3 has 14 residues. V dropped 5 bases and J dropped 1 base, with 11 bases sitting between them. The sample belongs to a study of control samples from healthy donors and cancer patients. Generated by immunoSEQ multiplex PCR, the TCRdb table keeps only in-frame clones and is missing some. This sample carries 150,000 to 200,000 clones, about nine tenths of them seen once, and the ten largest clones take 1.5%. V gene TRBV18 combines with J gene TRBJ1-1; the D gene is possibly TRBD1 (6 bases). Sequencing was done on a sample of blood. This TCR was sampled from a woman aged 30 to 39 in good health. Here the CDR3 reads CASSSGGRNTEAFF. CDR3 bases: TGTGCCAGCTCATCTGGGGGCAGGAACACTGAAGCTTTCTTT.